This is a list of T cell receptor beta chains from one sample in a study of blood T cell repertoires in COVID-19. Data came from immunoSEQ multiplex PCR; TCRdb stores just in-frame clones and leaves some out. The top ten hold roughly 1.9% of the sample, which has roughly 430,000 clones, roughly 87% seen once. The sample consisted of PBMCs or T cells enriched from blood (not recorded which). Receptors originate from a woman in her thirties or forties with acute COVID-19. Each CDR3 is given with its conserved first and last residue. The D gene is left open where the match is weak. Size values are once, few and many counts, or a class for expanded clones, and some rows have none.

TGTGCCAGCAGCCCGACAACCTACTCTACCTATAATTCACCCCTCCACTTT,CASSPTTYSTYNSPLHF,.,once,TRBJ1-6,TRBV3-1/TRBV3-2
TGCAGCGTTGTGGCCCCCGGCGGCTACGAGCAGTACTTC,CSVVAPGGYEQYF,.,.,TRBJ2-7,TRBV29-1
TGTGCCACCAGCGACCGGGACAGGGGGCGCGTTGCCGGGGAGCTGTTTTTT,CATSDRDRGRVAGELFF,TRBD1,.,TRBJ2-2,TRBV15
TGCGCCAGCAGCCAAGGGAGTACGGGGGGGGCCCCTCAGCCCCAGCATTTT,CASSQGSTGGAPQPQHF,.,.,TRBJ1-5,TRBV4-1
TGTGCCATAAGCTATCCGGACAGGGGGGACTATGGCTACACCTTC,CAISYPDRGDYGYTF,TRBD1,.,TRBJ1-2,TRBV10-3
TGTGCCAGCAGCTCCCGGGGACTGATCTACGAGCAGTACTTC,CASSSRGLIYEQYF,.,many,TRBJ2-7,TRBV5-6
TGTGCCAGCAGTGTCAGGACAGAGAACACTGAAGCTTTCTTT,CASSVRTENTEAFF,.,.,TRBJ1-1,TRBV2
TGTGCCTGGGGGACAGATTATAATTCACCCCTCCACTTT,CAWGTDYNSPLHF,TRBD1,.,TRBJ1-6,TRBV30
TGTGCCAGCAGCGTAGGGACTAGCGGGGTGGTGGAGACCCAGTACTTC,CASSVGTSGVVETQYF,TRBD2,once,TRBJ2-5,TRBV9
TGTGCCAGCAGCCTAACCGGGACAGTTACACCCCTCCACTTT,CASSLTGTVTPLHF,TRBD1,.,TRBJ1-6,TRBV27
TGTGCCAGCAGTGAATGGGCAGGAGGCTATGGCTACACCTTC,CASSEWAGGYGYTF,.,.,TRBJ1-2,TRBV2
TGTGCCATCAGTGAAGGGCGGGGAGAAAAACTGTTTTTT,CAISEGRGEKLFF,.,once,TRBJ1-4,TRBV10-3
TGCAGCGTTGGGACTAGCGCCTCCTACGAGCAGTACTTC,CSVGTSASYEQYF,TRBD2,.,TRBJ2-7,TRBV29-1
TGTGCCAGCAGTTATTGGGAGACTAGCGGGGGGGGAGAGACCCAGTACTTC,CASSYWETSGGGETQYF,TRBD2,.,TRBJ2-5,TRBV28
TGTGCCAGTAATTCGGACAGGTTGAACACTGAAGCTTTCTTT,CASNSDRLNTEAFF,TRBD1,.,TRBJ1-1,TRBV19
TGTGCCAGCAGCCCCCGCTCCGGGGGGGCCACAGATACGCAGTATTTT,CASSPRSGGATDTQYF,TRBD2,.,TRBJ2-3,TRBV7-9
TGTGCCAGCTCTGGGGCTGGCGGCTACACCTTC,CASSGAGGYTF,.,.,TRBJ1-2,TRBV6-5
TGTGCCAGTAATGAGGGGGTAGGACAGCCCCAGCATTTT,CASNEGVGQPQHF,.,.,TRBJ1-5,TRBV19
TGTGCCAGTAGTATAGTACGAGGGATTGTCACTGAAGCTTTCTTT,CASSIVRGIVTEAFF,.,.,TRBJ1-1,TRBV19